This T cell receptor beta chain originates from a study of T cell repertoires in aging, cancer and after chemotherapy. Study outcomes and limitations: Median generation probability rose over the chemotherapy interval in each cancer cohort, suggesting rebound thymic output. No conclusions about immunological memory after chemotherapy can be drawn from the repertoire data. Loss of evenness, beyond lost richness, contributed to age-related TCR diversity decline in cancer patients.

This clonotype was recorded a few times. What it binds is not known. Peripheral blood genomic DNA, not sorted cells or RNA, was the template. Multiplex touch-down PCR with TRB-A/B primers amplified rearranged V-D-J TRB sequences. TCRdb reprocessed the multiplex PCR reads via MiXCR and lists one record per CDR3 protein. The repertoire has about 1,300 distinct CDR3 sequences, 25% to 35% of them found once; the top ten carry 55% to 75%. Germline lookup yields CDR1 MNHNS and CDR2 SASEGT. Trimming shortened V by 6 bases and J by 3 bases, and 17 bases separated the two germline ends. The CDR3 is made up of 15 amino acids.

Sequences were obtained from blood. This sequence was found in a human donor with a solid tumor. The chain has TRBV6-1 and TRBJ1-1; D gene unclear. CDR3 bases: TGTGCCAGCAGAAGGGAACTGGCTGGGGACACTGAAGCTTTCTTT. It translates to CASRRELAGDTEAFF.